This T cell receptor beta chain was sequenced for a study of identifying expanded T cells in peripheral blood. Healthy donors had no documented immune events, such as infections, while sampled. Germline trimming cut 8 bases from V and 5 bases from J; bases unmatched to any gene: 8. Germline V gene data show CDR1 as SGHTA and CDR2 as FQGNSA. The CDR3 is 13 residues long. With regard to this clone: Its antigen is undetermined.

Study conclusions and caveats: Across healthy donors, higher total template counts meant significantly greater approximately two-week count variance. Differentially abundant clones: around 1.2 between replicates, 15 to 17 at approximately 13 days, 19 to 20 at four.

Data came from immunoSEQ multiplex PCR; TCRdb stores just in-frame clones and leaves some out. This sample has some 120,000 clones, with approximately 84% found just once. Specimen: blood. The chain has TRBV7-2 and TRBJ2-5; 7 nucleotides line up with TRBD1. The sequence derives from a person between 18 and 75 years old in good health. DNA of the CDR3: TGTGCCAGCGTAGCGAGGGGGCAGGAGACCCAGTACTTC. Its translation: CASVARGQETQYF.